This record looks at one T cell receptor beta chain sequence and its context. This clone has a count of ten or more. Its antigen remains unidentified. No much larger clone is present one base from it, and per-base qualities are unavailable. Counted from cysteine to phenylalanine, this CDR3 has 20 amino acids. Just CDR3 DNA is preserved here, 60 bases in frame from base 1. The germline V and J ends show losses of 0 bases and 4 bases respectively, and no gene match explains 14 bases of the junction. The germline V gene yields LGHNA for CDR1 and YSLEER for CDR2. The immunoSEQ Assay, a bias-controlled multiplex PCR, was used to amplify TCRbeta CDR3 regions from genomic DNA. The paper's processing steps were these. Within the assay, amplification of reference gene primers was used to estimate how many nucleated cells each sample contained. To quantify the absolute abundance of each unique TCRbeta CDR3 rearrangement, sequence reads were collapsed and filtered. Productive Simpson clonality was computed per sample as the square root of Simpson's diversity index over productive rearrangements. TCRdb carries this immuneACCESS record with in-frame sequences only. Its versions omit some clonotypes, under half of them owing to an unresolved V gene in the studies checked, with the rest unexplained. That table furnishes V, J and clone size, whereas the DNA furnished D and trimming. The sample contains under 300,000 clones, approximately 82% of them found a single time. Jointly, the top ten make up roughly 3.3% of the sample.

Each collaborating institution followed its own protocols to collect whole blood in K2EDTA tubes. Collaborator samples were shipped for TCRbeta analysis as frozen whole blood, isolated PBMCs, or DNA extracted from either sample type. This sample is part of a study of blood T cell repertoires in COVID-19 (dated by TCRdb to the early 2020s). At the level of the whole study: Collaborator samples came from the United States, Italy and Spain and covered acute and convalescent phases of COVID-19. The prospective study material was composed of cDNA or gDNA derived from T cells, B-cell-depleted T cells, or PBMCs. Where available, HLA class I and class II types were obtained from metadata supplied by the sample provider rather than from assay-based typing. The sample metadata nearly always contained a de-identified subject ID, COVID-19 status, age in years and sex. The dataset comprised deeply sampled blood TCRbeta repertoires from subjects exposed to, actively infected with, or recovered from COVID-19. The samples were drawn from two sources: the first 160 participants of the ongoing ImmuneRACE study, and about 1,300 subjects contributed by 6 global collaborators. A freely available public database, intended as a resource for researchers studying the immune response to SARS-CoV-2, is where the repertoires were released. Beyond this particular receptor, the publication reports: The amount of clinical and demographic metadata varied by source and participant and was provided uncurated.

The clonotype originates from a woman in her late teens or twenties with acute or convalescent COVID-19. The chain is assembled from TRBV4-3 and TRBJ2-2; 10 of the junction bases match TRBD2. The specimen was peripheral blood. The CDR3 reads CASSQDPLLAGVRGTGELFF. The DNA sequence is given as TGCGCCAGCAGCCAAGATCCCCTGCTAGCGGGAGTTCGCGGCACCGGGGAGCTGTTTTTT.